A selection of T cell receptor beta chains follows, all from one sample in a study of read filtering for tumor transcriptome and immune sequencing. One entry per CDR3 protein, called by TCRdb with MiXCR from the reads. The data contain 30,000 to 40,000 distinct CDR3 sequences, about an eighth of them seen just once; the ten biggest clones take up about 35%. Material for sequencing was a population of CD138-negative cells sorted from bone marrow. The receptors were gathered from a donor at least 40 years old with multiple myeloma. Each CDR3 is given with its conserved first and last residue. D genes are given only for firm matches. Rows give clone size only sometimes, using once, few, many, or a class for an expanded clone.

len	abundance	j_gene	d_gene	v_gene	CDR3aa	CDR3nt
14	many	TRBJ2-5	.	TRBV7-9	CASSTEGVGETQYF	TGTGCCAGCAGCACCGAGGGGGTAGGAGAGACCCAGTACTTC
14	many	TRBJ2-2	.	TRBV29-1	CSAQGTTDTGELFF	TGCAGCGCCCAGGGCACCACCGACACCGGGGAGCTGTTTTTT
14	many	TRBJ2-7	.	TRBV11-1	CASTAPGNRYEQYF	TGTGCCAGCACCGCCCCGGGGAATCGGTACGAGCAGTACTTC
14	many	TRBJ1-5	TRBD1	TRBV6-2/TRBV6-3	CASRNTGAHGPQHF	TGTGCCAGCAGAAATACAGGGGCCCACGGGCCCCAGCATTTT
16	many	TRBJ2-5	.	TRBV2	CASSEGLGEESETQYF	TGTGCCAGCAGTGAGGGGCTCGGGGAGGAGTCGGAGACCCAGTACTTC
14	few	TRBJ2-1	.	TRBV28	CASTMGRNYNEQFF	TGTGCCAGCACAATGGGCAGGAACTACAATGAGCAGTTCTTC
15	many	TRBJ1-1	TRBD1	TRBV4-1	CASSHGDRGNTEAFF	TGCGCCAGCAGCCACGGCGACAGGGGGAACACTGAAGCTTTCTTT
14	many	TRBJ2-2	.	TRBV7-9	CASSRIPGAGELFF	TGTGCCAGCAGCAGAATCCCGGGTGCCGGGGAGCTGTTTTTT
14	many	TRBJ2-7	.	TRBV20-1	CSARDLLVGVEQYF	TGCAGTGCTAGAGATCTCCTAGTCGGGGTCGAGCAGTACTTC
17	many	TRBJ2-2	.	TRBV6-2/TRBV6-3	CASSYSTGDTNTGELFF	TGTGCCAGCAGTTACTCGACTGGGGACACGAACACCGGGGAGCTGTTTTTT
14	many	TRBJ2-5	.	TRBV20-1	CSARDKGAGETQYF	TGCAGTGCTAGAGATAAAGGGGCTGGGGAGACCCAGTACTTC
16	few	TRBJ2-2	.	TRBV4-1	CASSPSWGPNTGELFF	TGCGCCAGCAGCCCCTCCTGGGGGCCGAACACCGGGGAGCTGTTTTTT
14	many	TRBJ2-2	TRBD1	TRBV20-1	CSAPGQPNTGELFF	TGCAGTGCGCCGGGACAGCCGAACACCGGGGAGCTGTTTTTT
14	many	TRBJ2-3	TRBD2	TRBV20-1	CSARLAGVTDTQYF	TGCAGTGCTAGGCTAGCGGGGGTCACAGATACGCAGTATTTT
14	few	TRBJ1-1	.	TRBV5-6	CASIIGGGAGEAFF	TGTGCCAGCATCATCGGCGGGGGGGCCGGTGAAGCTTTCTTT
13	many	TRBJ2-3	TRBD1	TRBV29-1	CSHPRGSTDTQYF	TGCAGCCACCCCAGGGGGAGCACAGATACGCAGTATTTT
16	many	TRBJ2-2	.	TRBV28	CASSPPHGLYTGELFF	TGTGCCAGCAGTCCCCCGCACGGGCTATACACCGGGGAGCTGTTTTTT
15	many	TRBJ2-5	TRBD1	TRBV2	CASKGGQGLQETQYF	TGTGCCAGCAAGGGGGGACAGGGATTGCAAGAGACCCAGTACTTC
16	few	TRBJ2-5	.	TRBV7-2	CASSPGTRSQGETQYF	TGTGCCAGCAGCCCCGGTACGCGGTCTCAGGGGGAGACCCAGTACTTC
17	many	TRBJ2-3	TRBD2	TRBV7-2	CASSLAGGPLRKDTQYF	TGTGCCAGCAGCTTGGCGGGGGGTCCCCTAAGGAAGGATACGCAGTATTTT
14	many	TRBJ2-5	.	TRBV27	CASSSRDFGKTQYF	TGTGCCAGCAGTTCCAGGGATTTCGGGAAGACCCAGTACTTC
12	few	TRBJ1-1	TRBD1	TRBV20-1	CSARTGYTEAFF	TGCAGTGCCCGGACAGGGTACACTGAAGCTTTCTTT
13	many	TRBJ2-3	.	TRBV20-1	CSGLGLSGDTQYF	TGCAGTGGTCTGGGACTCTCCGGAGATACGCAGTATTTT
12	many	TRBJ1-2	.	TRBV10-3	CATAAGVHGYTF	TGTGCCACTGCCGCCGGGGTTCATGGCTACACCTTC
15	many	TRBJ1-4	.	TRBV7-2	CASSLERSQNEKLFF	TGTGCCAGCAGCTTAGAGCGCAGCCAGAATGAAAAACTGTTTTTT
13	many	TRBJ2-1	TRBD2	TRBV7-9	CASSLGLAREQFF	TGTGCCAGCAGCTTAGGACTAGCGAGAGAGCAGTTCTTC
14	many	TRBJ2-6	.	TRBV30	CAWTRGSGANVLTF	TGTGCCTGGACCCGCGGCTCTGGGGCCAACGTCCTGACTTTC
16	many	TRBJ2-7	.	TRBV6-5	CASSYSLTGSSYEQYF	TGTGCCAGCAGTTACTCCTTGACTGGGAGCTCCTACGAGCAGTACTTC
14	few	TRBJ2-1	.	TRBV5-4	CASSLGGPRDELFF	TGTGCCAGCAGCTTGGGGGGCCCAAGAGACGAGCTGTTCTTC
13	.	TRBJ2-3	.	TRBV19	CASTPTGSDTQYF	TGTGCCAGTACCCCAACAGGGTCAGATACGCAGTATTTT
13	many	TRBJ1-2	.	TRBV7-9	CASSLAGHYGYTF	TGTGCCAGCAGCTTAGCAGGACACTATGGCTACACCTTC
13	many	TRBJ1-5	TRBD1	TRBV20-1	CSVTGGGNQPQHF	TGCAGTGTTACAGGGGGCGGCAATCAGCCCCAGCATTTT
15	many	TRBJ1-1	.	TRBV7-3	CASSSQVSLGAEAFF	TGTGCCAGCAGCTCCCAAGTAAGCTTGGGCGCTGAAGCTTTCTTT
18	medium-sized	TRBJ2-2	TRBD1	TRBV5-5	CASSLADRAVLNTGELFF	TGTGCCAGCAGCTTGGCAGACAGGGCGGTTTTGAACACCGGGGAGCTGTTTTTT
15	many	TRBJ2-5	.	TRBV7-6	CASSYRRGGRETQYF	TGTGCCAGCAGCTACAGGAGGGGGGGCCGGGAGACCCAGTACTTC
14	many	TRBJ2-5	.	TRBV24-1	CATSDSGFVETQYF	TGTGCCACCAGTGACTCAGGTTTTGTCGAGACCCAGTACTTC
14	many	TRBJ2-7	TRBD1	TRBV5-4	CASSSGTGADEQYF	TGTGCCAGCAGTTCTGGGACAGGGGCCGACGAGCAGTACTTC